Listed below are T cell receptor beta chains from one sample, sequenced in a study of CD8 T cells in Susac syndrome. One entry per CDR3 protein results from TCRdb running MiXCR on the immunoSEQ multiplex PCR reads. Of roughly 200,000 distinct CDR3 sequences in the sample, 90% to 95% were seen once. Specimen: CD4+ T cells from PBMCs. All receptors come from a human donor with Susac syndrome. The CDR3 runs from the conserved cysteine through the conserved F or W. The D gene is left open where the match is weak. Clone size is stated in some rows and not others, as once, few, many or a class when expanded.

CDR3: CSVEVLREPGNTIYF; DNA: TGCAGCGTTGAAGTCCTTCGGGAGCCTGGAAACACCATATATTTT; J: TRBJ1-3; size: once; D: .; V: TRBV29-1
CDR3: CASRPQHEQPQHF; DNA: TGCGCCAGCAGGCCTCAGCACGAGCAGCCCCAGCATTTT; J: TRBJ1-5; size: .; D: .; V: TRBV23-1
CDR3: CASSSTSNTEAFF; DNA: TGTGCCAGCAGCTCGACAAGTAACACTGAAGCTTTCTTT; J: TRBJ1-1; size: .; D: .; V: TRBV11-1
CDR3: CSARGDRFGAFF; DNA: TGCAGTGCTAGAGGAGACAGATTTGGAGCTTTCTTT; J: TRBJ1-1; size: .; D: .; V: TRBV20-1
CDR3: CASSPGRKPNSPLHF; DNA: TGTGCCAGCAGCCCGGGCCGCAAACCCAATTCACCCCTCCACTTT; J: TRBJ1-6; size: .; D: .; V: TRBV12-3/TRBV12-4
CDR3: CASSLGGALGYTF; DNA: TGTGCCAGCAGCTTAGGGGGGGCGCTTGGCTACACCTTC; J: TRBJ1-2; size: .; D: .; V: TRBV7-2
CDR3: CASSYDRVDQETQYF; DNA: TGTGCCAGCAGTTATGACAGGGTGGATCAAGAGACCCAGTACTTC; J: TRBJ2-5; size: .; D: TRBD1; V: TRBV6-5
CDR3: CASSLPGQAYNEQFF; DNA: TGTGCCAGCAGCCTTCCGGGACAGGCTTACAATGAGCAGTTCTTC; J: TRBJ2-1; size: .; D: TRBD1; V: TRBV7-9
CDR3: CSARGQGGQRGASSTDTQYF; DNA: TGCAGTGCTAGGGGACAAGGGGGCCAGCGGGGGGCCTCTAGCACAGATACGCAGTATTTT; J: TRBJ2-3; size: .; D: TRBD2; V: TRBV20-1
CDR3: CAISPRTGAGNEQFF; DNA: TGTGCCATCAGTCCACGGACAGGAGCGGGGAATGAGCAGTTCTTC; J: TRBJ2-1; size: .; D: .; V: TRBV10-3
CDR3: CASSQEQALVSGYTF; DNA: TGTGCCAGCAGCCAAGAACAGGCTTTGGTTAGTGGCTACACCTTC; J: TRBJ1-2; size: .; D: .; V: TRBV3-1
CDR3: CASKGFDEKLFF; DNA: TGTGCCAGCAAAGGGTTTGATGAAAAACTGTTTTTT; J: TRBJ1-4; size: once; D: .; V: TRBV27
CDR3: CASSLARGLNTGELFF; DNA: TGTGCCAGCAGCTTAGCGAGAGGGCTGAACACCGGGGAGCTGTTTTTT; J: TRBJ2-2; size: .; D: .; V: TRBV7-9
CDR3: CSVEEGVQYF; DNA: TGCAGCGTTGAGGAGGGTGTGCAGTATTTT; J: TRBJ2-3; size: .; D: .; V: TRBV29-1
CDR3: CSASLTSAGEAFF; DNA: TGCAGTGCTAGTCTTACTAGCGCAGGTGAAGCTTTCTTT; J: TRBJ1-1; size: .; D: .; V: TRBV20-1
CDR3: CASSQALGRGCTGELFF; DNA: TGTGCCAGCAGCCAAGCCCTTGGCAGGGGGTGCACCGGGGAGCTGTTTTTT; J: TRBJ2-2; size: .; D: TRBD1; V: TRBV3-1
CDR3: CASSSSGGLGADTQYF; DNA: TGTGCCAGCAGCTCATCGGGGGGCCTCGGGGCAGATACGCAGTATTTT; J: TRBJ2-3; size: .; D: .; V: TRBV7-8
CDR3: CAWRAGQGTNTEAFF; DNA: TGTGCCTGGAGAGCCGGACAGGGGACGAACACTGAAGCTTTCTTT; J: TRBJ1-1; size: .; D: TRBD1; V: TRBV30
CDR3: CSVRGTGLSTEQFF; DNA: TGCAGCGTTCGGGGCACGGGTCTATCCACGGAGCAGTTCTTC; J: TRBJ2-1; size: .; D: .; V: TRBV29-1
CDR3: CASSGRLLTF; DNA: TGTGCCAGCAGCGGACGGCTCCTGACTTTC; J: TRBJ2-6; size: .; D: .; V: TRBV3-1
CDR3: CASSAKVAGRVPLHF; DNA: TGTGCCAGCAGCGCAAAGGTAGCAGGGCGAGTTCCCCTCCACTTT; J: TRBJ1-6; size: .; D: .; V: TRBV7-2
CDR3: CASSYSASGVKETQYF; DNA: TGTGCCAGCAGTTACTCAGCCAGCGGAGTCAAAGAGACCCAGTACTTC; J: TRBJ2-5; size: .; D: .; V: TRBV6-2/TRBV6-3
CDR3: CSVGRGYASQYF; DNA: TGCAGCGTTGGCCGGGGCTACGCGTCGCAGTATTTT; J: TRBJ2-3; size: .; D: .; V: TRBV29-1
CDR3: CASSPLAPYEQYF; DNA: TGTGCCAGCAGCCCCCTCGCCCCCTACGAGCAGTACTTC; J: TRBJ2-7; size: .; D: .; V: TRBV7-9
CDR3: CAWSVGAGGRSTDTQYF; DNA: TGTGCCTGGAGTGTAGGGGCGGGGGGCCGTAGCACAGATACGCAGTATTTT; J: TRBJ2-3; size: once; D: TRBD2; V: TRBV30
CDR3: CSAKPRQGTDTQYF; DNA: TGCAGTGCAAAACCAAGACAGGGCACAGATACGCAGTATTTT; J: TRBJ2-3; size: .; D: .; V: TRBV20-1
CDR3: CASSQDWGTNEKLFF; DNA: TGCGCCAGCAGCCAAGATTGGGGGACTAATGAAAAACTGTTTTTT; J: TRBJ1-4; size: few; D: .; V: TRBV4-1
CDR3: CASSQDVGLNQPQHF; DNA: TGTGCCAGCAGCCAAGATGTGGGGTTGAATCAGCCCCAGCATTTT; J: TRBJ1-5; size: .; D: .; V: TRBV3-1
CDR3: CATSPLGAGNYGYTF; DNA: TGTGCCACCAGCCCTTTGGGGGCAGGGAACTATGGCTACACCTTC; J: TRBJ1-2; size: .; D: .; V: TRBV15
CDR3: CASSLDRGARKNIQYF; DNA: TGTGCCAGCAGCTTAGATCGGGGGGCCAGAAAAAACATTCAGTACTTC; J: TRBJ2-4; size: .; D: .; V: TRBV11-2
CDR3: CASSVEGRGQETQYF; DNA: TGTGCCAGCAGCGTAGAAGGTAGGGGGCAAGAGACCCAGTACTTC; J: TRBJ2-5; size: .; D: .; V: TRBV9
CDR3: CATSRDRPGGDTGELFF; DNA: TGTGCCACCAGCAGGGACCGCCCGGGGGGCGACACCGGGGAGCTGTTTTTT; J: TRBJ2-2; size: .; D: .; V: TRBV15
CDR3: CASSLGRDRAYF; DNA: TGTGCCAGCAGTTTAGGCCGGGACAGAGCGTACTTC; J: TRBJ2-7; size: .; D: TRBD1; V: TRBV12-3/TRBV12-4
CDR3: CASKEFPRPNELFF; DNA: TGTGCCAGCAAGGAGTTCCCCCGACCTAATGAGCTGTTTTTT; J: TRBJ2-2; size: .; D: .; V: TRBV2
CDR3: CASSLGGAVYNEQFF; DNA: TGTGCCAGCAGCCTCGGGGGGGCGGTCTACAATGAGCAGTTCTTC; J: TRBJ2-1; size: .; D: TRBD2; V: TRBV6-2/TRBV6-3
CDR3: CSVKGGEREDIQYF; DNA: TGCAGTGTCAAAGGGGGAGAAAGAGAGGACATTCAGTACTTC; J: TRBJ2-4; size: .; D: .; V: TRBV20-1
CDR3: CASSYARETQYF; DNA: TGTGCCAGCAGTTACGCCCGTGAGACCCAGTACTTC; J: TRBJ2-5; size: .; D: .; V: TRBV6-2/TRBV6-3
CDR3: CASSRTGWRETQYF; DNA: TGTGCCAGCAGTAGGACAGGGTGGAGAGAGACCCAGTACTTC; J: TRBJ2-5; size: .; D: TRBD1; V: TRBV2
CDR3: CASSRDSQGAGYGYTF; DNA: TGCGCCAGCAGCCGAGACAGTCAGGGGGCCGGCTATGGCTACACCTTC; J: TRBJ1-2; size: once; D: TRBD1; V: TRBV4-3
CDR3: CAWNVGRVRTGANVLTF; DNA: TGTGCCTGGAATGTCGGCAGGGTCAGGACTGGGGCCAACGTCCTGACTTTC; J: TRBJ2-6; size: .; D: .; V: TRBV30
CDR3: CASRALGGNTIYF; DNA: TGTGCCAGCAGGGCACTTGGAGGAAACACCATATATTTT; J: TRBJ1-3; size: .; D: .; V: TRBV7-9
CDR3: CASSTGNTEAFF; DNA: TGTGCCAGCAGCACAGGGAACACTGAAGCTTTCTTT; J: TRBJ1-1; size: .; D: .; V: TRBV6-5
CDR3: CASSPPTGTNPWTQYF; DNA: TGTGCCAGCTCACCACCGACCGGGACTAACCCCTGGACCCAGTACTTC; J: TRBJ2-5; size: .; D: TRBD2; V: TRBV18
CDR3: CASSLGWAKNIQYF; DNA: TGTGCCAGCAGCTTAGGTTGGGCCAAAAACATTCAGTACTTC; J: TRBJ2-4; size: .; D: .; V: TRBV7-2
CDR3: CASSIGTGYGANVLTF; DNA: TGTGCCAGTAGTATAGGAACGGGTTACGGGGCCAACGTCCTGACTTTC; J: TRBJ2-6; size: .; D: .; V: TRBV19
CDR3: CASSLRLPRQSRELFF; DNA: TGTGCCAGCAGTTTACGACTTCCTCGACAGTCCCGGGAGCTGTTTTTT; J: TRBJ2-2; size: .; D: .; V: TRBV27
CDR3: CASSTSGGAHEQYF; DNA: TGTGCCAGCAGCACTAGCGGGGGGGCCCACGAGCAGTACTTC; J: TRBJ2-7; size: .; D: TRBD2; V: TRBV12-3/TRBV12-4
CDR3: CASSLTGLGSPLHF; DNA: TGTGCCAGCAGTTTGACAGGGTTAGGTTCACCCCTCCACTTT; J: TRBJ1-6; size: .; D: TRBD1; V: TRBV25-1
CDR3: CASSWGGDYEQYF; DNA: TGCGCCAGCAGCTGGGGAGGAGATTACGAGCAGTACTTC; J: TRBJ2-7; size: .; D: .; V: TRBV5-1
CDR3: CASSLEGTPQHF; DNA: TGTGCCAGCAGCTTAGAGGGGACGCCCCAGCATTTT; J: TRBJ1-5; size: .; D: .; V: TRBV7-9
CDR3: CASSQDQYEQYF; DNA: TGTGCCAGCAGCCAAGATCAATACGAGCAGTACTTC; J: TRBJ2-7; size: .; D: .; V: TRBV3-1
CDR3: CASSQDRLRHEQFF; DNA: TGTGCCAGCAGCCAAGATCGGCTACGTCATGAGCAGTTCTTC; J: TRBJ2-1; size: .; D: .; V: TRBV3-1
CDR3: CSVEVGQGGYGYTF; DNA: TGCAGCGTTGAAGTAGGGCAGGGGGGCTATGGCTACACCTTC; J: TRBJ1-2; size: .; D: TRBD1; V: TRBV29-1
CDR3: CASSPQGQGVYGYTF; DNA: TGTGCCAGCAGTCCCCAGGGACAGGGGGTTTATGGCTACACCTTC; J: TRBJ1-2; size: .; D: TRBD1; V: TRBV6-2/TRBV6-3